The present T cell receptor (beta chain) was sequenced within a study of CD8+ T cells in alopecia areata. This CDR3 is 16 amino acids long. Germline V CDR1 and CDR2: NSQYPW, LRSPGD (reference sequence). The V gene end was trimmed by 3 bases and the J gene end by 1 base; junction bases not matched to a gene: 6. Sorting of pooled cutaneous lymph node cells used CD4, CD8alpha, NKG2D, NKG2ACE and other markers. In this sample, this clone turned up a few times. Gene names are the mouse ones. The sequence runs out 4 residues before the end of the CDR3; the remainder is reconstructed from the germline J gene. Isolated RNA was reverse transcribed into cDNA used as the sequencing template. Clones were sequenced by immunoSEQ multiplex PCR, and TCRdb holds only the in-frame ones, with some missing. This record lists more than 250,000 clones, none seen once only, and the top ten clones contain around 1.2%.

The specimen sequenced was CD4+ T cells sorted from a lymph node. The clonotype comes from a C3H/HeJ mouse with alopecia areata. Mice of this strain are of MHC haplotype H2-k. The rearrangement links TRBV1 to TRBJ2-3, with 8 bases aligning to TRBD2. CDR3 residues: CTCSASGGTGAETLYF. The sequenced CDR3 bases are TGCACCTGCAGTGCGTCTGGGGGGACGGGTGCAGAA.